These 12 T cell receptor beta chains originate from one sample sequenced in a study of blood T cell repertoires in COVID-19. Clones were read by immunoSEQ multiplex PCR, and TCRdb kept only the in-frame ones, dropping some. The sample yields roughly 280,000 clones, 75% to 90% seen once. Sequenced input: peripheral blood. The source is a man between 60 and 70 years old who had recovered from COVID-19.

The rearrangement links TRBV28 to TRBJ1-5; TRBD1 matches at 8 bases. This CDR3 contains 17 residues. J gave up 1 base and V 3 bases, and 8 bases lay outside the gene matches. CDR1 MDHEN and CDR2 SYDVKM come from the germline V gene. This CDR3 is CASSFYGQGLSNQPQHF. CDR3 coding DNA: TGTGCCAGCAGTTTTTACGGACAGGGTTTAAGCAATCAGCCCCAGCATTTT. Drawing the rest from reference TRBV28 and TRBJ1-5, the complete variable domain is DVKVTQSSRYLVKRTGEKVFLECVQDMDHENMFWYRQDPGLGLRLIYFSYDVKMKEKGDIPEGYSVSREKKERFSLILESASTNQTSMYLCASSFYGQGLSNQPQHFGDGTRLSIL.

The V and J genes are TRBV5-1 and TRBJ1-1, with D perhaps matching TRBD1 (6 bases). The CDR3 is made up of 14 amino acids. The V and J ends lost 2 bases and 6 bases respectively, with 14 bases between them. The V gene's germline CDR1 is SGHRS and CDR2 YFSETQ. CDR3 amino acids: CASSLSGAVAEAFF. The CDR3 DNA follows: TGCGCCAGCAGCTTATCAGGGGCGGTCGCTGAAGCTTTCTTT. The whole variable domain, remainder taken from reference TRBV5-1 and TRBJ1-1, is KAGVTQTPRYLIKTRGQQVTLSCSPISGHRSVSWYQQTPGQGLQFLFEYFSETQRNKGNFPGRFSGRQFSNSRSEMNVSTLELGDSALYLCASSLSGAVAEAFFGQGTRLTVV.

The chain links TRBV18 to TRBJ1-2; 11 nucleotides line up with TRBD1. This CDR3 contains 13 residues. The V gene end was trimmed by 3 bases and the J gene end by 9 bases; junction bases not matched to a gene: 3. The germline V gene encodes CDR1 KGHSH and CDR2 LQKENI. The CDR3 DNA reads TGTGCCAGCTCACCGGACAGGGGGCTTAGCTACACCTTC. It is translated as CASSPDRGLSYTF.

The rearrangement joins TRBV5-4 to TRBJ2-5; 8 positions agree with TRBD1. The germline gives CDR1 SGHNT, CDR2 YYREEE (reference sequence). Germline trimming cut 1 base from V and 2 bases from J; bases unmatched to any gene: 7. CDR3 length equals 16 residues. The CDR3, as DNA: TGTGCCAGCAGCTTGTCAGGCAGGGGGCGTCAAGAGACCCAGTACTTC. Translation gives CASSLSGRGRQETQYF.

The CDR3 bases are TGTGCCAGCAGTCCCCCCTTTCGTTCCCTCCACTTT. This codes for CASSPPFRSLHF. The chain couples TRBV28 to TRBJ1-6; no definite D call. This CDR3 is built from 12 residues. Per the germline V gene, CDR1 is MDHEN and CDR2 is SYDVKM. Trimming left V 5 bases short and J 14 bases short, with 13 bases between.

This chain uses TRBV6-5 with TRBJ2-5; D not certain. Trimming cost V 5 bases and J 1 base, with 8 bases left between them. Germline V gene sequence: CDR1 MNHEY, CDR2 SVGAGI. The CDR3 sequence is 13 residues long. CDR3 protein: CASSPTVQETQYF. As DNA, the CDR3 is TGTGCCAGCAGTCCTACAGTCCAAGAGACCCAGTACTTC.

With respect to this clone: One junction end disagrees with the germline gene, perhaps due to a read error. The chain uses TRBV19 and TRBJ2-1; 10 bases agree with TRBD2. The CDR3 has 18 residues. CDR1 is LNHDA, CDR2 SQIVND, per germline (reference sequence). The CDR3 reads CASSISSGGASFRNEQLF. The CDR3 nucleotides are TGTGCCAGTAGTATATCAAGCGGGGGGGCGTCATTCCGGAATGAGCAGCTCTTC.

The chain uses TRBV3-1 (or the pseudogene TRBV3-2) and TRBJ1-2, with unresolved D. V lost 1 base and J 7 bases, leaving 7 bases between the germline ends. Germline V gene data show CDR1 as LGHDT and CDR2 as YNNKEL (reference sequence). This CDR3 has 12 residues. The CDR3 sequence is CASSQANRGYTF. DNA for the CDR3: TGTGCCAGCAGCCAAGCTAATCGTGGCTACACCTTC.

The gene calls are TRBV30 and TRBJ2-3, with D uncertain. Trimming took off 5 bases at V and 1 base at J, with 7 bases between the two ends. Germline V CDR1 and CDR2: GTSNPN, SVGIG (reference sequence). The CDR3 runs 12 residues. CDR3 protein: CAWARGTDTQYF. The CDR3 nucleotides are TGTGCCTGGGCACGGGGCACAGATACGCAGTATTTT.

This sequence joins TRBV5-6 and TRBJ1-3; no clear D. This CDR3 has 15 residues. V shed 2 bases and J shed 4 bases, with 13 bases lying between them. Germline CDR1 SGHDT, CDR2 YYEEEE. The chain's CDR3 is CASSFPGSLGNTIYF. Here the CDR3 DNA reads TGTGCCAGCAGCTTCCCGGGGTCCCTCGGAAACACCATATATTTT.

The V call is TRBV18, the J call TRBJ2-1, with a tentative D call TRBD2 (6 bases). V lost 2 bases, J lost 7 bases, and 15 bases lay in between. The CDR3 extends over 15 amino acids. Looked up from germline, CDR1 is KGHSH and CDR2 is LQKENI. The CDR3 nucleotides read TGTGCCAGCTCACCAAGCGGTGGAGGGTATAATGAGCAGTTCTTC. This codes for CASSPSGGGYNEQFF.

This clone was counted only a few times. The J gene is TRBJ1-2, the V gene TRBV27; no definite D call. The V and J ends lost 5 bases and 0 bases respectively, with 16 bases between them. The CDR3 is made up of 16 amino acids. Germline CDR1 and CDR2: MNHEY and SMNVEV (reference sequence). CDR3 in DNA: TGTGCCAGCAGTATTCCCGGGTGGAATACTAACTATGGCTACACCTTC. Translated: CASSIPGWNTNYGYTF.